This is a list of T cell receptor beta chains from one sample in a study of shared clonotypes between healthy human individuals. Data came from immunoSEQ multiplex PCR; TCRdb stores just in-frame clones and leaves some out. The repertoire holds approximately 710,000 clones, with about 92% as singletons. The specimen was memory CD8+ T cells from PBMCs. These receptors were obtained from a man aged 18 to 30 in good health. Some clones in this sample may be carry-over from other donors' samples. CDR3s include the opening cysteine and the closing phenylalanine or tryptophan. Fields, in order: V gene, J gene, clone size, D gene, CDR3 DNA, CDR3 protein. The D gene is left open where the match is weak. Rows may omit the clone size; those that give it use once, few, many or a size class.

>TRBV27|TRBJ2-1|-|-
TGTGCCAGCAGTTTATCGATTCACCCAGTAACCGGCGATGAGCAGTTCTTC
CASSLSIHPVTGDEQFF
>TRBV19|TRBJ2-3|-|-
TGTGCCAGTTCACAGGGTTTCCCGCACACAGATACGCAGTATTTT
CASSQGFPHTDTQYF
>TRBV28|TRBJ1-1|-|-
TGTGCCAGCAGTTTAACAGGAATGAACACTGAAGCTTTCTTT
CASSLTGMNTEAFF
>TRBV5-1|TRBJ1-1|many|-
TGCGCCAGTAGAACTGACAGTTACACTGAAGCTTTCTTT
CASRTDSYTEAFF
>TRBV5-4|TRBJ1-2|-|-
TGTGCCAGCAGCTTGGCCTCCAGGACCGTTGTAGGGCACAGCGGCTACACCTTC
CASSLASRTVVGHSGYTF
>TRBV29-1|TRBJ2-1|-|TRBD2
TGCAGCGTTGGTTCTCCTAGCGGAATACCCTACAATGAGCAGTTCTTC
CSVGSPSGIPYNEQFF
>TRBV28|TRBJ2-3|-|TRBD2
TGTGCCAGCAGTTACGAAGCGGGAGTCGGAAATATGGCAGATACGCAGTATTTT
CASSYEAGVGNMADTQYF
>TRBV11-1|TRBJ2-1|-|TRBD2
TGTGCCAGCAGCCTCACGGCGGGAGGGGCCTACAATGAGCAGTTCTTC
CASSLTAGGAYNEQFF
>TRBV30|TRBJ2-3|-|TRBD1
TGTGCCTGGAGTCAGGGGACAGGGGGCTCTTGGGCAGATACGCAGTATTTT
CAWSQGTGGSWADTQYF
>TRBV10-3|TRBJ1-1|few|-
TGTGCCATCAGTGAAGTAGGGGACACTGAAGCTTTCTTT
CAISEVGDTEAFF
>TRBV12-5|TRBJ2-1|-|TRBD2
TGTGCTAGTGGTTTGGTACAAGTGGGACTAGCGGGAAGGAATGAGCAGTTCTTC
CASGLVQVGLAGRNEQFF
>TRBV11-2|TRBJ2-7|-|-
TGTGCCAGCAGCGTGGGACGGTCAACCTACGAGCAGTACTTC
CASSVGRSTYEQYF
>TRBV7-3|TRBJ2-7|-|-
TGTGCCAGCAGCTTGGACAGCTCCTACGAGCAGTACTTC
CASSLDSSYEQYF
>TRBV9|TRBJ2-5|-|TRBD1
TGTGCCAGCAGCGCATACAGGGGGCTGGGCCAAGAGACCCAGTACTTC
CASSAYRGLGQETQYF
>TRBV28|TRBJ2-7|-|TRBD2
TGTGCCAGCAGTTCCGGACTAGCGGGAGTCTTGTACGAGCAGTACTTC
CASSSGLAGVLYEQYF
>TRBV6-5|TRBJ2-7|-|-
TGTGCCAGCAGTCCGAGGATTCACTCCTACGAGCAGTACTTC
CASSPRIHSYEQYF
>TRBV7-9|TRBJ2-7|-|TRBD2
TGTGCCAGCAGCTACCGGGACTACTCCTACGAGCAGTACTTC
CASSYRDYSYEQYF
>TRBV27|TRBJ2-7|once|TRBD1
TGTGCCAGCAGTCACCGGGACAGGCGGTTCTACGAGCAGTACTTC
CASSHRDRRFYEQYF
>TRBV6-1|TRBJ2-4|once|-
TGTGCCAGCAGTTCAACAGTCCTAGCCAAAAACATTCAGTACTTC
CASSSTVLAKNIQYF
>TRBV11-2|TRBJ2-7|-|TRBD2
TGTGCCAGCAGCTTAGCGGTAGCGGGGTCCTCCTACGAGCAGTACTTC
CASSLAVAGSSYEQYF
>TRBV12-5|TRBJ1-5|few|-
TGTGCTAGTGGTTTGGGATTGCAGCCCCAGCATTTT
CASGLGLQPQHF
>TRBV28|TRBJ2-6|-|TRBD2
TGTGCCAGCAGTTTTCGGGGGGCTGGGGCCAACGTCCTGACTTTC
CASSFRGAGANVLTF
>TRBV9|TRBJ1-1|-|-
TGTGCCAGCAGCGCCACACGGAACACTGAAGCTTTCTTT
CASSATRNTEAFF
>TRBV9|TRBJ2-7|-|TRBD1
TGTGCCAGCAGCGAGGGGACAGGTCAGTACGAGCAGTACTTC
CASSEGTGQYEQYF
>TRBV9|TRBJ1-3|-|-
TGTGCCAGCAGCGCGACCCAACAGGGCTCTGGAAACACCATATATTTT
CASSATQQGSGNTIYF
>TRBV10-2|TRBJ2-7|-|TRBD2
TGCGCCACCACTAGCGGGAGGGGGTACGAGCAGTACTTC
CATTSGRGYEQYF
>TRBV7-9|TRBJ2-7|-|-
TGTGCCAGCAGCCAGATGGGGGGCGAGCAGTACTTC
CASSQMGGEQYF
>TRBV19|TRBJ2-7|-|-
TGTGCCAGTAGTGCTTACGACGGTAGGGACGAGCAGTACTTT
CASSAYDGRDEQYF
>TRBV11-2|TRBJ2-7|-|-
TGTGCCAGTCGGTTCGCCCATTTATACGAGCAGTACTTC
CASRFAHLYEQYF